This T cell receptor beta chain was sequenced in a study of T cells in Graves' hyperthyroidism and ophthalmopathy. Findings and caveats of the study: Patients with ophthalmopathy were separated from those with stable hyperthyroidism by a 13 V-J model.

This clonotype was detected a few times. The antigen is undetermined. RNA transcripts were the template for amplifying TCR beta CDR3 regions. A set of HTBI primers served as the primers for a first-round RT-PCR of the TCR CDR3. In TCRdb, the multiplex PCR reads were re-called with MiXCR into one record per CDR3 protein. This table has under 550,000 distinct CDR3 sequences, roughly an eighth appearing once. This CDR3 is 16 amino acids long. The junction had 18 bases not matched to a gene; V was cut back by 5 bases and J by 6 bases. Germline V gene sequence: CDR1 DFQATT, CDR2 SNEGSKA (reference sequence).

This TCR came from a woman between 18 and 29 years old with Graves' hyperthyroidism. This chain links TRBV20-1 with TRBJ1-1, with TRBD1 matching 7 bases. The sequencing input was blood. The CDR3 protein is CSAQKRQGRPNAEAFF. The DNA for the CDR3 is TGCAGTGCTCAAAAGAGACAGGGCCGGCCAAACGCTGAAGCTTTCTTT.